These 6 T cell receptor beta chains share one sample of origin, sequenced in a study of Graves' ophthalmopathy and Graves' hyperthyroidism. RNA transcripts yielded amplified TCR beta CDR3 regions. RT-PCR with HTBI primers came first, then second-round multiplex PCR. From the multiplex PCR reads, TCRdb called clonotypes with MiXCR, one entry per CDR3 protein. The table records roughly 36,000 distinct CDR3 sequences, around half of them present only once. Sequenced material: peripheral blood. Source of these receptors: an adult woman with stable Graves' hyperthyroidism.

This clonotype was seen ten or more times. This chain links TRBV6-1 with TRBJ2-3; TRBD1 might be the D (5 bases). V was cut by 2 bases and J by 4 bases, with 16 bases left in between. The germline V gene has CDR1 MNHNS and CDR2 SASEGT. CDR3 length equals 16 residues. The CDR3 reads CASSEWGPGRADTQYF. CDR3 bases: TGTGCCAGCAGTGAATGGGGTCCCGGCAGGGCAGATACGCAGTATTTT.

The genes are TRBV12-3 or TRBV12-4 and TRBJ2-7; 7 positions match TRBD1. This CDR3 comprises 15 residues. V shed 3 bases and J 2 bases; nucleotides not matched to a gene: 7. The CDR3 is CASSLGTVQTYEQYF. CDR3 bases: TGTGCCAGCAGTTTGGGGACAGTCCAGACCTACGAGCAGTACTTC.

The chain joins TRBV2 to TRBJ2-6; D might be TRBD1 (6 bases). Per germline, CDR1 SNHLY and CDR2 FYNNEI. V gave up 4 bases and J gave up 0 bases, with 7 bases separating them. The CDR3 loop spans 15 amino acids. The CDR3: CASSGTVSGANVLTF. The CDR3 bases are TGTGCCAGCAGTGGGACAGTCTCTGGGGCCAACGTCCTGACTTTC.

This rearrangement joins TRBV29-1 to TRBJ2-5, with 8 bases identical to TRBD1. The germline CDR1 and CDR2 sequences are SQVTM and ANQGSEA. CDR3 size: 13 residues. The trim removed 7 bases at V and 4 bases at J, leaving 8 bases unmatched. CDR3 nucleotide sequence: TGCAGCGCACGGACAGGGCTTGCAGAGACCCAGTACTTC. Translated, it gives CSARTGLAETQYF.

With respect to this clonotype: Given the absence of the conserved phenylalanine or tryptophan at the CDR3 end, a read error is likely. No DNA is shown, since the ends of the CDR3 on it are uncertain; the CDR3 is the one TCRdb lists. The V and J genes are TRBV6-5 and TRBJ2-7. Germline V gene data show CDR1 as MNHEY and CDR2 as SVGAGI. The CDR3 region is 8 residues in length, termini included. CDR3 in amino acids: CASSYESG.

This clonotype was counted many times. The chain joins TRBV4-1 to TRBJ2-7, with no clear D. The CDR3 has 14 amino acids. The V and J ends lost 0 bases and 1 base respectively, with 7 bases between them. CDR1 is MGHRA, CDR2 YSYEKL, per germline. CDR3 residues: CASSQEGLSYEQYF. CDR3 nucleotide sequence: TGCGCCAGCAGCCAAGAGGGCCTATCCTACGAGCAGTACTTC.